This T cell receptor beta chain was documented in a study of T cells in Graves' hyperthyroidism and ophthalmopathy. Study results and limitations: Most expanded thyroid clonotypes above 0.001 recurred in blood.

About this clonotype itself: Its specificity is not known.

RNA transcripts served as the template for amplifying TCR beta CDR3 regions. A first-round RT-PCR of the TCR CDR3 used the HTBI primer set. TCRdb reprocessed the multiplex PCR reads via MiXCR and lists one record per CDR3 protein. The table records more than 500,000 distinct CDR3 sequences, around 46% of them present only once. Germline V CDR1 and CDR2: SEHNR, FQNEAQ (reference sequence). V lost 4 bases, J lost 10 bases, and 13 bases lay in between. This CDR3 is built from 13 residues. The sequence derives from an adult woman with Graves' disease, either hyperthyroidism or ophthalmopathy (not recorded which). The chain recombines TRBV7-9 with TRBJ1-4; D is unresolved. The sequenced material came from peripheral blood or thyroid tissue (not recorded which). The CDR3 spells CASSSGSTGKLFF. CDR3 bases: TGTGCCAGCAGCTCCGGGTCCACGGGAAAACTGTTTTTT.